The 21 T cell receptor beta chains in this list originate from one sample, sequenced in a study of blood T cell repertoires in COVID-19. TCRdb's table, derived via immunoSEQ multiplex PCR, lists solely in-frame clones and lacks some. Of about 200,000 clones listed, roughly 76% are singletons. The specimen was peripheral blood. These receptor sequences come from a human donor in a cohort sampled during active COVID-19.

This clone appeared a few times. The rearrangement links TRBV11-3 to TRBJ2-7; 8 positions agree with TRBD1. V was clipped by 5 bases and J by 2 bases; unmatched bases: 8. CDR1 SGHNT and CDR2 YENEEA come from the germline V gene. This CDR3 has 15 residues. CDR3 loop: CASSLPWDRTYEQYF. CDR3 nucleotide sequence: TGTGCCAGCAGCCTGCCTTGGGACAGGACCTACGAGCAGTACTTC.

The CDR3 bases are TGTGCCAGCAGTTACTTTGCGGGAGCGAGTGAGCAGTACTTC. It encodes CASSYFAGASEQYF. V is TRBV6-6 and J is TRBJ2-7, with TRBD2 matching 7 bases. Germline-derived CDR1 and CDR2 are MNHNY and SVGAGI (reference sequence). V shed 1 base and J 7 bases; nucleotides not matched to a gene: 7. The CDR3 contains 14 residues.

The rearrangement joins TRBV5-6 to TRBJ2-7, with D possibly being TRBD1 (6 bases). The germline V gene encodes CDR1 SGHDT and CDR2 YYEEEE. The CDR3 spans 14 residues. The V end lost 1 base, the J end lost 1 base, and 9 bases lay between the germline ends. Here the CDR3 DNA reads TGTGCCAGCAGCTTGCAGGGGCTGTCCTACGAGCAGTACTTC. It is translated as CASSLQGLSYEQYF.

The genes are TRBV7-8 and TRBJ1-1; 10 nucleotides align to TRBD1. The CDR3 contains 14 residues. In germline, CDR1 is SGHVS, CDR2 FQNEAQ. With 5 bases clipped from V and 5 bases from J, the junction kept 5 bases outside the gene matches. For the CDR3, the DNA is TGTGCCAGCAGCCCGGACAGGGGGAAAACTGAAGCTTTCTTT. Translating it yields CASSPDRGKTEAFF.

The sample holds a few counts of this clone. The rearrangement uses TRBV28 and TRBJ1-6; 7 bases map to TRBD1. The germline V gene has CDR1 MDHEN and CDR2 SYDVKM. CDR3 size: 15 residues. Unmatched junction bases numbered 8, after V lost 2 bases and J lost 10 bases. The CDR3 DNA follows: TGTGCCAGCAGTTTAATCGCAGGGGGGTTCTCACCCCTCCACTTT. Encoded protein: CASSLIAGGFSPLHF.

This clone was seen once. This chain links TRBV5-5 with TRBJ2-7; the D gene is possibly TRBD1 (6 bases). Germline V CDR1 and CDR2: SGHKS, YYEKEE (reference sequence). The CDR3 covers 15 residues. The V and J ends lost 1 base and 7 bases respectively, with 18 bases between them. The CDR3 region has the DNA TGTGCCAGCAGCTTGTCGGGCGCTACAGGGACGGAGCAGTACTTC. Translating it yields CASSLSGATGTEQYF.

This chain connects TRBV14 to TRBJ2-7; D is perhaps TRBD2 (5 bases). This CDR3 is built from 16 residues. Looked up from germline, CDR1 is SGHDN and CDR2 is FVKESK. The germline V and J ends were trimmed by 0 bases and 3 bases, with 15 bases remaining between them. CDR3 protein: CASSQEGSRGFYEQYF. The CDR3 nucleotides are TGTGCCAGCAGCCAAGAGGGGTCACGAGGGTTCTACGAGCAGTACTTC.

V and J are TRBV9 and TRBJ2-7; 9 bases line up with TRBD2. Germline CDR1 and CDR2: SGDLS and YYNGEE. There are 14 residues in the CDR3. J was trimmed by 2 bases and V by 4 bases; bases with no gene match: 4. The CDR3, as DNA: TGTGCCAGCAGCCCACGACTAGCGGCCTACGAGCAGTACTTC. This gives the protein CASSPRLAAYEQYF. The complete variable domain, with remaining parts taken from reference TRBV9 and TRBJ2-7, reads DSGVTQTPKHLITATGQRVTLRCSPRSGDLSVYWYQQSLDQGLQFLIQYYNGEERAKGNILERFSAQQFPDLHSELNLSSLELGDSALYFCASSPRLAAYEQYFGPGTRLTVT.

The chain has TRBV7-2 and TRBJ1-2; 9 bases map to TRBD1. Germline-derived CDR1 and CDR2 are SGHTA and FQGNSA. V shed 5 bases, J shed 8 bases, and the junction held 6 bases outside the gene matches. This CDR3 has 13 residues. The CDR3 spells CASSQGTGKGYTF. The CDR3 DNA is TGTGCCAGCAGCCAGGGGACAGGGAAGGGCTACACCTTC.

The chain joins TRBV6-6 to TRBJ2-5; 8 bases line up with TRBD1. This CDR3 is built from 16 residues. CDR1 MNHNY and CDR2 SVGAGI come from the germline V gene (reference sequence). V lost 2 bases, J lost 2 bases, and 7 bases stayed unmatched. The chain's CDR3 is CASSYPQGQVQETQYF. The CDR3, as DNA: TGTGCCAGCAGTTACCCACAGGGACAGGTACAAGAGACCCAGTACTTC.

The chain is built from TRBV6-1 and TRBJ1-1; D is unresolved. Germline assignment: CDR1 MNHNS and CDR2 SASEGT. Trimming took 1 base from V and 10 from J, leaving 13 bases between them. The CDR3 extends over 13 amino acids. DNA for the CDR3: TGTGCCAGCAGTGAAGGGAGAGGTTTCAGAGCTTTCTTT. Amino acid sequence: CASSEGRGFRAFF.

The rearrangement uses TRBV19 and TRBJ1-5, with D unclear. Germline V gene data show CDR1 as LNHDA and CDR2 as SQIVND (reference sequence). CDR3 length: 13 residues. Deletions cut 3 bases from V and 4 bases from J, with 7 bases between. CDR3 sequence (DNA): TGTGCCAGTAGTATTCGCGAGAATCAGCCCCAGCATTTT. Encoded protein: CASSIRENQPQHF.

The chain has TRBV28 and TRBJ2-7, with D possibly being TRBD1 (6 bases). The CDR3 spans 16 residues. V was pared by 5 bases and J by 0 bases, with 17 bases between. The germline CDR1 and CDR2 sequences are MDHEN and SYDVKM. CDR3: CASSSRGRSGSYEQYF. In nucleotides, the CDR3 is TGTGCCAGCAGTAGCAGGGGCCGGTCGGGCTCCTACGAGCAGTACTTC.

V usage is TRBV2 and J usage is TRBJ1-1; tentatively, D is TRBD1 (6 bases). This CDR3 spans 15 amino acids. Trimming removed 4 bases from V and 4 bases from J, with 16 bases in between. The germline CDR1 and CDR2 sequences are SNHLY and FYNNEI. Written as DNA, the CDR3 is TGTGCCAGCAGTGCCCCTACAGGGAGGGCCACTGAAGCTTTCTTT. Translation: CASSAPTGRATEAFF.

In DNA form, the CDR3 reads TGTGCCACCAGTGATTTGTATTACAGGGGCAGAAACACCATATATTTT. The encoded protein is CATSDLYYRGRNTIYF. The gene calls are TRBV24-1 and TRBJ1-3; 7 nucleotides agree with TRBD1. The J segment lost 5 bases and the V segment lost 0 bases, leaving 6 bases of the junction unmatched. Germline values: CDR1 KGHDR, CDR2 SFDVKD. The length of the CDR3 is 16 residues.

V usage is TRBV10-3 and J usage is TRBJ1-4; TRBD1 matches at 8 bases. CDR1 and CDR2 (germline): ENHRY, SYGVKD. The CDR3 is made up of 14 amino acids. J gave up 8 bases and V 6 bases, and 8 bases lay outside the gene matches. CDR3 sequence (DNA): TGTGCCATCAGCCTAGACAGGGGACGGGAAAAACTGTTTTTT. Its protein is CAISLDRGREKLFF.

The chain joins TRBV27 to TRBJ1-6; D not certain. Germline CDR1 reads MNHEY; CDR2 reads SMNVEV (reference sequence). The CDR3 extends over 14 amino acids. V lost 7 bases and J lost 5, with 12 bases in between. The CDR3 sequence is CASTLVRDNSPLHF. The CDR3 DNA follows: TGTGCCAGCACCCTCGTTCGGGATAATTCACCCCTCCACTTT.

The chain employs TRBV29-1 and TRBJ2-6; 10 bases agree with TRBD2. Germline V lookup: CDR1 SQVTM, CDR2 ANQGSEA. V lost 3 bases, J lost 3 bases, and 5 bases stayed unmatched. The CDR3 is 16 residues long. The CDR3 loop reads CSVDLAGAGGANVLTF. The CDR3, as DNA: TGCAGCGTTGACCTAGCGGGAGCGGGTGGGGCCAACGTCCTGACTTTC.

CDR3 nucleotides: TGTGCCAGCAGTTTGACAGTCACAGATACGCAGTATTTT. Translating it yields CASSLTVTDTQYF. V is TRBV27 and J is TRBJ2-3, with TRBD1 as a possible D gene (5 bases). In germline, CDR1 is MNHEY, CDR2 SMNVEV (reference sequence). The CDR3 extends over 13 amino acids. V was cut by 3 bases and J by 2 bases, with 6 bases left in between.

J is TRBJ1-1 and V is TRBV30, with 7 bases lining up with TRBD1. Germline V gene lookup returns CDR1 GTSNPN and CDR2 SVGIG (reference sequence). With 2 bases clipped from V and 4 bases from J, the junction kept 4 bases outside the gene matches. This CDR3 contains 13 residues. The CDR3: CAWSKGAGTEAFF. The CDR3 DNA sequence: TGTGCCTGGAGTAAGGGGGCTGGCACTGAAGCTTTCTTT.

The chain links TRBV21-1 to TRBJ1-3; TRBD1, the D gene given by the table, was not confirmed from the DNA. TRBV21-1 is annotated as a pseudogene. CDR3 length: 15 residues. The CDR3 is CASSETGVSGNTIYF. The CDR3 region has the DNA TGTGCCAGCAGCGAAACAGGCGTCTCTGGAAACACCATATATTTT.